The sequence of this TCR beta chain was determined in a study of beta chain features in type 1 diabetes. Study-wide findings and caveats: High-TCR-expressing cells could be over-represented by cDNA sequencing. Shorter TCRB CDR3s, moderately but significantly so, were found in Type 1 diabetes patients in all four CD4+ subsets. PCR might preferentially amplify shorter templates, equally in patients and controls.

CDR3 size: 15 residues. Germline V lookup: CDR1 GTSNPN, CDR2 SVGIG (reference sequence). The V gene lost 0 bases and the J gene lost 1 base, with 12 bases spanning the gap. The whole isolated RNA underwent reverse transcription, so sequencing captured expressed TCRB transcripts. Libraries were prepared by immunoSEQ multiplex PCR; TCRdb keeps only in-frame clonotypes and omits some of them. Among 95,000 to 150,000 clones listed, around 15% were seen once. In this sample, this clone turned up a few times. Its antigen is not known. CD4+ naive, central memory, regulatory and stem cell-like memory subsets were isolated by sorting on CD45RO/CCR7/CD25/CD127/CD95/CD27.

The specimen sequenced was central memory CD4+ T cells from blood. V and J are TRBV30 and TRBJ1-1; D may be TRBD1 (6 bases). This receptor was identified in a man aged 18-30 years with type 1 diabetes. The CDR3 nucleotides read TGTGCCTGGAGTGTAGGGGGGTCCACGAACACTGAAGCTTTCTTT. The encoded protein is CAWSVGGSTNTEAFF.